The table lists the clone carrying this T cell receptor (beta chain) with a count of one. CDR3 length: 13 amino acids. Trimming pared 5 bases from V and 10 bases from J, leaving 15 bases between. The germline V gene encodes CDR1 MDHEN and CDR2 SYDVKM. The sample belongs to a study of blood T cell repertoires in COVID-19. Study summary: Italy, Spain and the United States were the sources of the convalescent and acute COVID-19 samples. In each case, the material was cDNA or gDNA derived from T cells, B-cell-depleted T cells, or PBMCs.

As handled by the study authors: Reference gene primer amplification gave estimated nucleated cell counts. Repertoires were generated with immunoSEQ multiplex PCR, while TCRdb's copy carries only in-frame clones and drops some. V and J calls and clone size are given by that table; D and trimming were obtained from the DNA. The data hold 110,000 to 150,000 clones, with 84% observed a single time. Which cohort a participant joined came from the clinical history participants gave. This clonotype originated in a man aged 35-49 years with acute COVID-19. Sequencing was done on a sample of PBMCs or T cells enriched from blood (not recorded which). This chain joins TRBV28 and TRBJ2-1; D is uncertain. The CDR3 spells CASSVSTMWEQFF. The CDR3 DNA reads as TGTGCCAGCAGTGTTTCCACAATGTGGGAGCAGTTCTTC.